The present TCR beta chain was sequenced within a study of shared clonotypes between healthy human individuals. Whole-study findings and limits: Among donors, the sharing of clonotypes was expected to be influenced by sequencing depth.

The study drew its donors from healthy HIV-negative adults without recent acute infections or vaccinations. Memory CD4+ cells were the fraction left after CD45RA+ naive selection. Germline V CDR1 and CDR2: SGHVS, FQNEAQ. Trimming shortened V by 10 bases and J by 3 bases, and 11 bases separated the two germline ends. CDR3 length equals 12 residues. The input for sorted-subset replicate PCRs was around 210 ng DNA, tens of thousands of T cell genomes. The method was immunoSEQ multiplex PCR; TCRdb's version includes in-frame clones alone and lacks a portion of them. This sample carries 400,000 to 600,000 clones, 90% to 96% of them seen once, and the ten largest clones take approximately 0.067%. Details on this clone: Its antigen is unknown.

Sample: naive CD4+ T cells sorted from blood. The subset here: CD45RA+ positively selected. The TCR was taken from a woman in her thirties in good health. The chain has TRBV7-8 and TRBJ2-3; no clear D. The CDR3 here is CATSSGTDTQYF. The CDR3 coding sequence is TGTGCCACCTCCTCCGGGACAGATACGCAGTATTTT.